These 8 T cell receptor beta chains were all obtained from the same sample, sequenced in a study of untreated major depressive disorder (dated by TCRdb to between 2017 and 2018). The library was prepared using the immunoSEQ multiplex PCR assay. This immuneACCESS table, as held by TCRdb, lists in-frame sequences with V and J called but not all clones. Of the missing ones, under half trace to an unresolved V gene in checked studies; the others have no known cause. This sample comprises about 19,000 clones, roughly 90% of them detected only once. Roughly 0.6% of the sample goes to the ten largest clones. General findings and caveats noted by the study authors: Higher TRBV05-01 (Vbeta 5.1) usage among CD4+ T cells of depressed patients compared with controls was confirmed by sequencing, with p = 0.040 in a one-tailed test.

No antigen has been identified for these receptors. The sequenced sample was CD4+ T cells from PBMCs. The origin of the receptors is a middle-aged woman with major depressive disorder.

The chain couples TRBV6-5 to TRBJ2-5; D not certain. V shed 0 bases and J shed 1 base, with 12 bases lying between them. CDR1 and CDR2 (germline): MNHEY, SVGAGI. The length of the CDR3 is 16 residues. The CDR3 sequence is CASSYSKRLGQETQYF. The CDR3 bases are TGTGCCAGCAGTTACTCCAAACGATTGGGCCAAGAGACCCAGTACTTC.

V usage is TRBV6-1 and J usage is TRBJ2-1; D is perhaps TRBD1 (5 bases). The CDR3 runs 16 residues. Germline V gene sequence: CDR1 MNHNS, CDR2 SASEGT. The V and J ends lost 3 bases and 0 bases respectively, with 12 bases between them. CDR3 nucleotides: TGTGCCAGCAGTGATCAGTGGGGCAGCTCCTACAATGAGCAGTTCTTC. Its protein product is CASSDQWGSSYNEQFF.

The rearrangement links TRBV27 to TRBJ2-7; the D gene is possibly TRBD2 (6 bases). V lost 6 bases to trimming and J lost 3 bases, with 15 bases between them. CDR1 and CDR2 (germline): MNHEY, SMNVEV (reference sequence). The CDR3 has 14 residues. The CDR3 DNA follows: TGTGCCAGCAGCCCCCTTGGGGGGATCTACGAGCAGTACGTC. It codes for CASSPLGGIYEQYV.

This clone was seen just once. The rearrangement links TRBV28 to TRBJ2-5; D is undetermined. In germline, CDR1 is MDHEN, CDR2 SYDVKM. Trimming removed 7 bases from V and 3 bases from J, with 3 bases in between. The CDR3 sequence is 10 residues long. The CDR3 here is CASIKETQYF. In DNA form, the CDR3 reads TGTGCCAGCATAAAAGAGACCCAGTACTTC.

V and J are TRBV27 and TRBJ1-2; D unresolved. Germline CDR1 MNHEY, CDR2 SMNVEV (reference sequence). V was pared by 9 bases and J by 8 bases, with 22 bases between. The CDR3 is 14 residues long. The CDR3 DNA follows: TGTGCCAGACGGGGAGAGGTGGCGAATTACGGCTACACCTTC. Amino acids: CARRGEVANYGYTF.

The sample holds one count of this clone. The chain joins TRBV5-5 to TRBJ2-1; TRBD1 aligns across 8 bases. The germline V gene has CDR1 SGHKS and CDR2 YYEKEE (reference sequence). With V trimmed by 6 bases and J by 9 bases, 14 bases remained unmatched. This CDR3 region has 15 residues. The CDR3: CASTLGQGLSGEQFF. CDR3 nucleotides: TGTGCCAGCACCCTAGGACAGGGCTTGTCGGGTGAGCAGTTCTTC.

This chain connects TRBV9 to TRBJ1-2; D is uncertain. With 4 bases removed from V and 3 bases from J, the gap between germline ends came to 10 bases. The V gene's germline CDR1 is SGDLS and CDR2 YYNGEE. The CDR3 is 13 residues long. Written as DNA, the CDR3 is TGTGCCAGCAGCTCCAAAGCAGACTATGGCTACACCTTC. It codes for CASSSKADYGYTF.

The rearrangement joins TRBV25-1 to TRBJ2-3; D might be TRBD2 (6 bases). The length of the CDR3 is 14 residues. V lost 5 bases and J lost 0, with 9 bases in between. Per germline, CDR1 MGHDK and CDR2 SYGVNS. CDR3 sequence reads: CASSPSGSTDTQYF. The CDR3 region has the DNA TGTGCCAGCAGTCCCAGCGGGAGCACAGATACGCAGTATTTT.